This T cell receptor beta chain was sequenced for a study of T cells in localized non-small cell lung cancer (dated by TCRdb to the early 2020s). About the investigation overall: The study examined T cell repertoires in approximately 240 patients with early-stage NSCLC and compared tumors with uninvolved tumor-adjacent lungs. All 240 or so NSCLC patients in the cohort were treatment-naive and had localized lung tumors that were resected. NSCLC patients had a mean age of around 66 years, and 129 were male and around 110 female. What the study reported, not specific to this receptor: Because multi-region sequencing of the tumors was not done, intratumor heterogeneity could not be ruled out. Because of the exploratory design, TCR variables were selected using unadjusted p-values without false-discovery rate correction. Of the top 100 tumor clones, a median of about 53 were detected in paired uninvolved adjacent lung; 28 were also among that lung's top 100. Uninvolved tumor-adjacent lung showed the highest T cell clonality, higher than tumor, which suggests more focused antigenic responses in the uninvolved tumor-adjacent lung. Longer overall survival was associated with higher blood T cell density, whereas shorter survival was associated with higher adjacent-lung clonality.

TCR beta CDR3 regions were sequenced from DNA using the immunoSEQ Assay. Turning to the authors' computational methods: T cell density was computed as TCR beta template counts normalized to usable DNA estimated by amplifying housekeeping genes. Richness was estimated with the preseqR package, extrapolating to 400,000 templates for PBMC samples and 120,000 templates for tissue samples. Clonality was calculated as one minus Pielou's evenness. To identify tissue-enriched TCRs, differential abundance testing was run on productive amino-acid clonotypes with a minimum total count of 5 and an alpha of 0.1. The Jaccard Index and the Morisita Overlap Index were used to measure how much the repertoires overlapped between compartments. GLIPH grouped TCR beta CDR3s together with public tetramer-defined viral CDR3s, and a viral motif had to include at least three viral sequences and show V-gene enrichment. TCRdb retrieved this table from immuneACCESS and kept in-frame rearrangements only. Not all clones are present; in checked studies, unresolved V genes account for under half, and no reason is known for the remainder. The V and J calls and clone size are taken from that table; D and trimming were inferred from the DNA. The sample has over a thousand clones on record, about 25% of them singletons. The ten largest account for over 30% of the sample.

Comments on this clone: The clone's antigen remains unknown. Base qualities are not at hand, and no much larger clone is one base apart.

The germline V gene encodes CDR1 LNHDA and CDR2 SQIVND (reference sequence). From cysteine to phenylalanine, the CDR3 is 13 amino acids long. Of all the DNA, just the CDR3 is kept, 39 bases in frame from base 1. V loses 5 bases, J loses 6 bases, and the germline ends lie 11 bases apart. Two independent pathologists confirmed that the uninvolved adjacent lung, which was taken at least 2 cm from the tumor margin, was free of atypia. At diagnosis, peripheral blood, uninvolved tumor-adjacent lung and tumor were collected and were preserved as a mix of fresh-frozen and FFPE material. The rearrangement joined TRBV19 to TRBJ1-5, with no confidently assigned D gene. The clonotype was recovered from a man between 40 and 70 years old with stage III lung adenocarcinoma. The source was normal lung tissue next to the tumor, collected before any cancer treatment. The DNA reads TGTGCCAGTAGTGATACGGACCTTCAGCCCCAGCATTTT. Protein translation: CASSDTDLQPQHF.